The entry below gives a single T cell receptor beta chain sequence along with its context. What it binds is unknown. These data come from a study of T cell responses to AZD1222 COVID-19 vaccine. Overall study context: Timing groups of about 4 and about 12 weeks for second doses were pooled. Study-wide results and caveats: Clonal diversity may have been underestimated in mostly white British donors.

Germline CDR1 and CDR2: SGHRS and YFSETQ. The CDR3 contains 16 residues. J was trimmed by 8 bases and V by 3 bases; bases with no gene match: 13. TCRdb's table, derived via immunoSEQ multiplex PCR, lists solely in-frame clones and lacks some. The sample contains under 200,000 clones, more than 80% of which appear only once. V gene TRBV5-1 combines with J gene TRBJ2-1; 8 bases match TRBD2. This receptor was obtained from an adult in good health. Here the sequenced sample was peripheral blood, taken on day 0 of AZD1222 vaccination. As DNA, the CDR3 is TGCGCCAGCAGCTCGGAAGCGGGAGCTCGTGGATATGAGCAGTTCTTC. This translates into CASSSEAGARGYEQFF.